What follows are 2 T cell receptor beta chains derived from one specimen sequenced in a study of blood T cells in healthy people across ages. Alongside a J-beta primer mix, a sample-barcoded 5' primer served in a second PCR lasting about 7 to 12 cycles. TCRdb itself ran the 5' RACE reads through MiXCR, one entry per CDR3 protein. The sample carries about 630,000 distinct CDR3 sequences, around 20% recorded once. Material for sequencing was blood. These receptors were obtained from a man between 65 and 79 years old in good health.

The CDR3 loop is CASSERTDYGYTF. The CDR3 DNA is TGTGCCAGCAGTGAAAGAACAGACTATGGCTACACCTTC. The chain joins TRBV6-1 to TRBJ1-2; D call uncertain. This CDR3 is built from 13 residues. Germline V gene lookup returns CDR1 MNHNS and CDR2 SASEGT. Trimming removed 2 bases at V and 3 bases at J, with 7 bases between.

The chain couples TRBV7-2 to TRBJ1-6; a weak D match, TRBD1 (5 bases). CDR3 length: 15 residues. Germline V gene data show CDR1 as SGHTA and CDR2 as FQGNSA. V was cut by 0 bases and J by 8 bases, with 11 bases left in between. CDR3 bases: TGTGCCAGCAGCTTAGCTGTGACAGAATATTCACCCCTCCACTTT. It translates to CASSLAVTEYSPLHF. Full variable domain (missing parts from reference TRBV7-2 and TRBJ1-6): GAGVSQSPSNKVTEKGKDVELRCDPISGHTALYWYRQSLGQGLEFLIYFQGNSAPDKSGLPSDRFSAERTGGSVSTLTIQRTQQEDSAVYLCASSLAVTEYSPLHFGNGTRLTVT.